This T cell receptor (beta chain) was sequenced for a study of T cell repertoires in cytomegalovirus infection (dated by TCRdb to the late 2010s). Concerning the study at large: Because public TCR beta signatures pointed to carriage of CMV infection together with the matching HLA type, the HLA type of each donor mattered for the analysis.

These reads were obtained on an Illumina HiSeq 1500. TCRdb took the public reads, trimmed them with fastp at Q25, ran MiXCR for clone calling and kept in-frame beta chains. For every CDR3 protein sequence, its rows merge into one entry that carries the most common genes and DNA. This sample comprises roughly 250,000 distinct CDR3 sequences, roughly an eighth of them detected only once. Approximately 1.6% of the sample is in the top ten clones. Concerning this clonotype: It has no known antigen specificity. Base-call qualities are not available, and no considerably larger clone is one nucleotide away.

General conclusions and limits of the study: The ex vivo response was dominated by HLA-C-restricted CMV-specific TCR beta clonotypes, and the single most frequent clonotype in two of eight donors was supplied by these HLA-C-restricted clonotypes. Cumulative frequency of public TCR beta family members discriminated carriers of CMV infection plus the relevant HLA type in this cohort and an independent roughly 330-donor cohort.

CDR1 and CDR2 (SGHDN, FVKESK) derive from the germline V gene. The CDR3 sequence holds 12 residues, the cysteine and phenylalanine included. Only the CDR3 DNA is retained, 36 bases long and in frame from the first base. V drops 4 bases and J drops 10 bases, leaving 13 bases in between. This TCR was sampled from a human donor in good health (CMV status not recorded). Some clones in this sample may be carry-over from other donors' samples. The sequencing input was PBMCs. Here the chain combines TRBV14 and TRBJ1-1; the D region possibly corresponds to TRBD1 (5 bases align). The base sequence is TGTGCCAGCAGCCCCCCAGGGATGGGAGCTTTCTTT. Its product reads: CASSPPGMGAFF.